This passage covers 30 T cell receptor beta chains from one sample sequenced in a study of blood T cell repertoires in COVID-19. Profiling relied on immunoSEQ multiplex PCR, and the TCRdb table lists in-frame clones only, not all of them. The sample yields fewer than 350,000 clones, around 88% seen once. The specimen sequenced was PBMCs or T cells enriched from blood (not recorded which). The origin of the receptors is a woman aged 40 to 49 who had recovered from COVID-19.

This rearrangement joins TRBV7-2 to TRBJ2-7; 13 bases map to TRBD2. Germline CDR1 reads SGHTA; CDR2 reads FQGNSA. After removal of 4 bases from V and 2 bases from J, the junction contained 5 bases not matched to a gene. The CDR3 has 16 amino acids. The CDR3 reads CASSSGLAGLTYEQYF. The CDR3 DNA sequence: TGTGCCAGCAGCTCGGGACTAGCGGGATTGACCTACGAGCAGTACTTC. The variable domain in full, completed from reference TRBV7-2 and TRBJ2-7, reads GAGVSQSPSNKVTEKGKDVELRCDPISGHTALYWYRQSLGQGLEFLIYFQGNSAPDKSGLPSDRFSAERTGGSVSTLTIQRTQQEDSAVYLCASSSGLAGLTYEQYFGPGTRLTVT.

This clone was seen a handful of times. The rearrangement joins TRBV11-3 to TRBJ2-1, with TRBD2 matching 9 bases. CDR3 length: 15 amino acids. Germline trimming cut 5 bases from V and 7 bases from J; bases unmatched to any gene: 9. Germline values: CDR1 SGHNT, CDR2 YENEEA. The DNA of the CDR3 is TGTGCCAGCAGCCCCCGGGCTAGCGGGGCGAATGAGCAGTTCTTC. This gives the protein CASSPRASGANEQFF. Filled out from reference TRBV11-3 and TRBJ2-1, the complete variable domain reads EAGVVQSPRYKIIEKKQPVAFWCNPISGHNTLYWYLQNLGQGPELLIRYENEEAVDDSQLPKDRFSAERLKGVDSTLKIQPAELGDSAVYLCASSPRASGANEQFFGPGTRLTVL.

The chain carries TRBV30 and TRBJ1-4; unclear D gene. Germline lookup yields CDR1 GTSNPN and CDR2 SVGIG (reference sequence). V gave up 2 bases and J gave up 8 bases, with 9 bases separating them. This CDR3 has 12 amino acids. CDR3 coding DNA: TGTGCCTGGAGTAAAATCCTCGAAAAACTGTTTTTT. Amino acid sequence: CAWSKILEKLFF.

This clone was seen only once. The rearrangement joins TRBV7-9 to TRBJ2-7, with TRBD1 identical over 9 bases. Germline CDR1 SEHNR, CDR2 FQNEAQ (reference sequence). Trimming removed 4 bases from V and 5 bases from J; junction bases left unmatched: 3. This CDR3 region has 13 residues. CDR3 protein: CASSSWDRDEQYF. CDR3 sequence (DNA): TGTGCCAGCAGCTCTTGGGACAGGGACGAGCAGTACTTC.

The gene calls are TRBV5-6 and TRBJ1-2; 10 nucleotides align to TRBD1. The CDR3 length is 14 residues. In germline, CDR1 is SGHDT, CDR2 YYEEEE. The V and J ends lost 3 bases and 4 bases, in that order; junction bases with no gene match: 3. The CDR3 region has the DNA TGTGCCAGCAGCTCTGGGACAGGGGCCTATGGCTACACCTTC. Its translation: CASSSGTGAYGYTF.

Here the CDR3 DNA reads TGTGCCAGCAGTTCAGACAGGGGGTATAATTCACCCCTCCACTTT. It codes for CASSSDRGYNSPLHF. The chain has TRBV27 and TRBJ1-6, with 9 bases fitting TRBD1. With V trimmed by 4 bases and J by 4 bases, 2 bases remained unmatched. This CDR3 is built from 15 residues. The V gene's germline CDR1 is MNHEY and CDR2 SMNVEV (reference sequence).

The chain employs TRBV9 and TRBJ1-4; maybe TRBD1 (5 bases). The V gene's germline CDR1 is SGDLS and CDR2 YYNGEE. V was pared by 4 bases and J by 7 bases, with 20 bases between. The CDR3 has 16 residues. CDR3 sequence: CASSHSSGGGGEKLFF. In nucleotides, the CDR3 is TGTGCCAGCAGCCACTCAAGTGGGGGGGGAGGTGAAAAACTGTTTTTT.

This clone was recorded only once. The V call is TRBV19, the J call TRBJ1-2; 7 bases align to TRBD1. Germline-derived CDR1 and CDR2 are LNHDA and SQIVND (reference sequence). CDR3 length: 16 amino acids. V lost 1 base, J lost 10 bases, and 15 bases stayed unmatched. CDR3 in amino acids: CASSIAWGQLPDSYTF. As DNA, the CDR3 is TGTGCCAGTAGTATAGCGTGGGGACAGCTCCCCGACTCCTACACCTTC.

The chain has TRBV19 and TRBJ1-5, with 8 bases matching TRBD1. CDR3 size: 16 residues. Germline V lookup: CDR1 LNHDA, CDR2 SQIVND (reference sequence). J lost 1 base, V lost 9 bases, and 11 bases had no gene match. CDR3 loop: CASRDLGQGSNQPQHF. Written as DNA, the CDR3 is TGTGCCAGCAGGGACCTTGGACAGGGAAGCAATCAGCCCCAGCATTTT.

The chain employs TRBV7-2 and TRBJ2-7; D perhaps matches TRBD1 (6 bases). The V gene's germline CDR1 is SGHTA and CDR2 FQGNSA. This CDR3 spans 15 amino acids. V lost 5 bases, J lost 6 bases, and 20 bases lay in between. The CDR3 DNA sequence: TGTGCCAGCAGCCGGGGCTGGGGCCTAGGGGGCGAGCAGTACTTC. Protein: CASSRGWGLGGEQYF.

This rearrangement joins TRBV9 to TRBJ2-1; D remains unclear. This CDR3 contains 13 residues. CDR1 is SGDLS, CDR2 YYNGEE, per germline. With 0 bases removed from V and 6 bases from J, the gap between germline ends came to 7 bases. This CDR3 is CASSVAVFNEQFF. CDR3 DNA: TGTGCCAGCAGCGTAGCGGTGTTCAATGAGCAGTTCTTC.

This clone showed up many times. This rearrangement joins TRBV4-3 to TRBJ2-2, with 7 bases matching TRBD2. CDR1 is LGHNA and CDR2 is YSLEER in the germline V gene. CDR3 size: 14 residues. V lost 3 bases and J lost 6; bases outside the gene matches: 4. The CDR3 spells CASSQQAGPGELFF. CDR3 nucleotides: TGCGCCAGCAGCCAGCAAGCGGGGCCCGGGGAGCTGTTTTTT.

The V call is TRBV12-3 or TRBV12-4, the J call TRBJ2-3; D ambiguous. Between the trimmed V and J ends, which lost 5 bases and 11 bases, there was a span of 14 bases. CDR3 length: 12 amino acids. The CDR3 protein is CASSLYRRGQYF. CDR3 nucleotides: TGTGCCAGCAGTCTCTACCGGAGAGGGCAGTATTTT.

This clone was recorded a few times. This chain connects TRBV9 to TRBJ2-2; TRBD1 matches 8 bases. With V trimmed by 3 bases and J by 4 bases, 2 bases remained unmatched. The CDR3 totals 14 residues. Germline lookup yields CDR1 SGDLS and CDR2 YYNGEE. CDR3 residues: CASSGDRGTGELFF. As DNA, the CDR3 is TGTGCCAGCAGCGGCGACAGGGGCACCGGGGAGCTGTTTTTT.

Note on this clone: The identical CDR3 is also encoded by other nucleotide sequences in the sample. The CDR3 sequence is CASSLALAGTDTQYF. The CDR3 nucleotides read TGCGCCAGCAGCTTGGCGCTAGCTGGGACAGATACGCAGTATTTT. The rearrangement links TRBV5-1 to TRBJ2-3, with D maybe TRBD2 (5 bases). The V and J ends lost 0 bases and 3 bases respectively, with 11 bases between them. This CDR3 is built from 15 residues. In germline, CDR1 is SGHRS, CDR2 YFSETQ.

The rearrangement joins TRBV28 to TRBJ2-7; weak D call: TRBD2 (6 bases). Germline-derived CDR1 and CDR2 are MDHEN and SYDVKM. The V end lost 10 bases, the J end lost 2 bases, and 15 bases lay between the germline ends. CDR3 size: 13 residues. CDR3 amino acids: CATDAGPTYEQYF. The CDR3 DNA reads TGTGCCACCGACGCGGGACCCACCTACGAGCAGTACTTC.

The CDR3 sequence is CASSPQQGDTGELFF. The CDR3 coding sequence is TGTGCCAGCTCACCACAGCAGGGGGACACCGGGGAGCTGTTTTTT. The V call is TRBV18, the J call TRBJ2-2, with 7 bases matching TRBD1. The CDR3 contains 15 residues. The V and J ends lost 1 base and 3 bases, in that order; junction bases with no gene match: 2. CDR1 is KGHSH, CDR2 LQKENI, per germline.

The CDR3 sequence: CASSLLTSGDTIYF. The CDR3 DNA reads as TGTGCCAGCAGCCTGCTCACAAGCGGGGACACCATATATTTT. The chain has TRBV9 and TRBJ1-3; no definite D call. The CDR3 totals 14 residues. V was pared by 4 bases and J by 8 bases, with 16 bases between. Germline V gene lookup returns CDR1 SGDLS and CDR2 YYNGEE.

The rearrangement joins TRBV12-3 or TRBV12-4 to TRBJ1-3; 7 bases map to TRBD1. J gave up 6 bases and V 7 bases, and 6 bases lay outside the gene matches. This CDR3 contains 13 residues. The CDR3 loop reads CASNGDSSNTIYF. The DNA for the CDR3 is TGTGCCAGCAATGGGGACAGCTCAAACACCATATATTTT.

V gene TRBV27 combines with J gene TRBJ2-3, with TRBD2 identical over 8 bases. Germline CDR1 reads MNHEY; CDR2 reads SMNVEV (reference sequence). The ends lost 4 bases at V and 4 bases at J; junction bases unmatched: 7. This CDR3 comprises 15 residues. In DNA form, the CDR3 reads TGTGCCAGCAGTTGGAGCGGGAGAGGGTCAGATACGCAGTATTTT. Translated, it gives CASSWSGRGSDTQYF.

The genes are TRBV6-2 or TRBV6-3 and TRBJ1-1, with a tentative D call TRBD1 (6 bases). Germline values: CDR1 MNHEY, CDR2 SVGEGT. Trimming shortened V by 6 bases and J by 0 bases, and 8 bases separated the two germline ends. The length of the CDR3 is 13 residues. The CDR3 loop reads CASSRQVNTEAFF. CDR3 in DNA: TGTGCCAGCAGCAGACAGGTGAACACTGAAGCTTTCTTT.

V and J are TRBV5-1 and TRBJ2-3; 12 nucleotides agree with TRBD2. V was clipped by 0 bases and J by 2 bases; unmatched bases: 4. The germline CDR1 and CDR2 sequences are SGHRS and YFSETQ. CDR3 length equals 17 residues. Written as DNA, the CDR3 is TGCGCCAGCAGCTTGGATGGACTAGCGGGATCCACAGATACGCAGTATTTT. Its translation: CASSLDGLAGSTDTQYF. Based on the CDR3 plus reference TRBV5-1 and TRBJ2-3, the full variable domain is KAGVTQTPRYLIKTRGQQVTLSCSPISGHRSVSWYQQTPGQGLQFLFEYFSETQRNKGNFPGRFSGRQFSNSRSEMNVSTLELGDSALYLCASSLDGLAGSTDTQYFGPGTRLTVL.

The chain recombines TRBV24-1 with TRBJ2-1; D is perhaps TRBD2 (6 bases). V lost 9 bases and J 15 bases, leaving 17 bases between the germline ends. The CDR3 totals 11 residues. The germline V gene encodes CDR1 KGHDR and CDR2 SFDVKD. As DNA, the CDR3 is TGTGCCACCCGCGTTGGGAGGTGGGGGTTCTTC. It specifies CATRVGRWGFF.

This chain joins TRBV28 and TRBJ2-5; 9 bases match TRBD1. The CDR3 runs 15 residues. Germline CDR1 and CDR2: MDHEN and SYDVKM. After removal of 4 bases from V and 4 bases from J, the junction contained 7 bases not matched to a gene. CDR3 in amino acids: CASSSGTGSLETQYF. The CDR3 nucleotides are TGTGCCAGCAGTTCCGGGACAGGGTCCCTAGAGACCCAGTACTTC.

This clone has a handful of counts. This chain connects TRBV7-2 to TRBJ1-3; TRBD1 agrees at 7 bases. The CDR3 loop spans 17 amino acids. CDR1 and CDR2 (germline): SGHTA, FQGNSA. V trimming: 5 bases; J trimming: 0 bases; junction bases outside the gene matches: 10. The CDR3 loop reads CASSITSGTVSGNTIYF. In nucleotides, the CDR3 is TGTGCCAGCAGCATAACATCGGGGACAGTCTCTGGAAACACCATATATTTT.

The chain joins TRBV7-9 to TRBJ2-3; TRBD2 aligns across 7 bases. Trimming cost V 0 bases and J 3 bases; bases outside gene matches: 9. CDR3 length equals 17 residues. The V gene's germline CDR1 is SEHNR and CDR2 FQNEAQ (reference sequence). In DNA, the CDR3 is TGTGCCAGCAGCTTAGCGGACTCGGGAGGTGGGACAGATACGCAGTATTTT. Translation gives CASSLADSGGGTDTQYF.

This clone was counted a few times. The rearrangement uses TRBV15 and TRBJ1-6; 7 nucleotides agree with TRBD1. The V gene's germline CDR1 is LNHNV and CDR2 YYDKDF (reference sequence). Unmatched junction bases numbered 2, after V lost 0 bases and J lost 6 bases. CDR3 size: 15 residues. The CDR3 region is CATSREQGVNSPLHF. The CDR3 coding sequence is TGTGCCACCAGCAGAGAGCAGGGGGTTAATTCACCCCTCCACTTT.

The CDR3 loop reads CASSLHGGEQFF. CDR3 nucleotide sequence: TGTGCCAGCAGCTTACACGGAGGGGAGCAGTTCTTC. This chain links TRBV11-3 with TRBJ2-1, with D possibly TRBD2 on 6 matching bases. Trimming removed 2 bases from V and 10 bases from J, with 9 bases in between. Germline values: CDR1 SGHNT, CDR2 YENEEA. This CDR3 contains 12 residues.

The chain recombines TRBV28 with TRBJ1-2; 8 bases match TRBD1. This CDR3 spans 17 amino acids. J lost 4 bases, V lost 6 bases, and 16 bases had no gene match. Germline V gives CDR1 MDHEN, CDR2 SYDVKM. The CDR3 reads CASRIDRGRTGGYGYTF. CDR3 nucleotides: TGTGCCAGCAGAATAGACAGGGGTAGAACGGGGGGCTATGGCTACACCTTC.

The chain employs TRBV19 and TRBJ1-1; D ambiguous. V lost 5 bases and J lost 1, with 11 bases in between. CDR1 is LNHDA and CDR2 is SQIVND in the germline V gene (reference sequence). The CDR3 is made up of 14 amino acids. DNA of the CDR3: TGTGCCAGTAGTGGTCGGGTCGGGAACACTGAAGCTTTCTTT. This sequence encodes CASSGRVGNTEAFF.